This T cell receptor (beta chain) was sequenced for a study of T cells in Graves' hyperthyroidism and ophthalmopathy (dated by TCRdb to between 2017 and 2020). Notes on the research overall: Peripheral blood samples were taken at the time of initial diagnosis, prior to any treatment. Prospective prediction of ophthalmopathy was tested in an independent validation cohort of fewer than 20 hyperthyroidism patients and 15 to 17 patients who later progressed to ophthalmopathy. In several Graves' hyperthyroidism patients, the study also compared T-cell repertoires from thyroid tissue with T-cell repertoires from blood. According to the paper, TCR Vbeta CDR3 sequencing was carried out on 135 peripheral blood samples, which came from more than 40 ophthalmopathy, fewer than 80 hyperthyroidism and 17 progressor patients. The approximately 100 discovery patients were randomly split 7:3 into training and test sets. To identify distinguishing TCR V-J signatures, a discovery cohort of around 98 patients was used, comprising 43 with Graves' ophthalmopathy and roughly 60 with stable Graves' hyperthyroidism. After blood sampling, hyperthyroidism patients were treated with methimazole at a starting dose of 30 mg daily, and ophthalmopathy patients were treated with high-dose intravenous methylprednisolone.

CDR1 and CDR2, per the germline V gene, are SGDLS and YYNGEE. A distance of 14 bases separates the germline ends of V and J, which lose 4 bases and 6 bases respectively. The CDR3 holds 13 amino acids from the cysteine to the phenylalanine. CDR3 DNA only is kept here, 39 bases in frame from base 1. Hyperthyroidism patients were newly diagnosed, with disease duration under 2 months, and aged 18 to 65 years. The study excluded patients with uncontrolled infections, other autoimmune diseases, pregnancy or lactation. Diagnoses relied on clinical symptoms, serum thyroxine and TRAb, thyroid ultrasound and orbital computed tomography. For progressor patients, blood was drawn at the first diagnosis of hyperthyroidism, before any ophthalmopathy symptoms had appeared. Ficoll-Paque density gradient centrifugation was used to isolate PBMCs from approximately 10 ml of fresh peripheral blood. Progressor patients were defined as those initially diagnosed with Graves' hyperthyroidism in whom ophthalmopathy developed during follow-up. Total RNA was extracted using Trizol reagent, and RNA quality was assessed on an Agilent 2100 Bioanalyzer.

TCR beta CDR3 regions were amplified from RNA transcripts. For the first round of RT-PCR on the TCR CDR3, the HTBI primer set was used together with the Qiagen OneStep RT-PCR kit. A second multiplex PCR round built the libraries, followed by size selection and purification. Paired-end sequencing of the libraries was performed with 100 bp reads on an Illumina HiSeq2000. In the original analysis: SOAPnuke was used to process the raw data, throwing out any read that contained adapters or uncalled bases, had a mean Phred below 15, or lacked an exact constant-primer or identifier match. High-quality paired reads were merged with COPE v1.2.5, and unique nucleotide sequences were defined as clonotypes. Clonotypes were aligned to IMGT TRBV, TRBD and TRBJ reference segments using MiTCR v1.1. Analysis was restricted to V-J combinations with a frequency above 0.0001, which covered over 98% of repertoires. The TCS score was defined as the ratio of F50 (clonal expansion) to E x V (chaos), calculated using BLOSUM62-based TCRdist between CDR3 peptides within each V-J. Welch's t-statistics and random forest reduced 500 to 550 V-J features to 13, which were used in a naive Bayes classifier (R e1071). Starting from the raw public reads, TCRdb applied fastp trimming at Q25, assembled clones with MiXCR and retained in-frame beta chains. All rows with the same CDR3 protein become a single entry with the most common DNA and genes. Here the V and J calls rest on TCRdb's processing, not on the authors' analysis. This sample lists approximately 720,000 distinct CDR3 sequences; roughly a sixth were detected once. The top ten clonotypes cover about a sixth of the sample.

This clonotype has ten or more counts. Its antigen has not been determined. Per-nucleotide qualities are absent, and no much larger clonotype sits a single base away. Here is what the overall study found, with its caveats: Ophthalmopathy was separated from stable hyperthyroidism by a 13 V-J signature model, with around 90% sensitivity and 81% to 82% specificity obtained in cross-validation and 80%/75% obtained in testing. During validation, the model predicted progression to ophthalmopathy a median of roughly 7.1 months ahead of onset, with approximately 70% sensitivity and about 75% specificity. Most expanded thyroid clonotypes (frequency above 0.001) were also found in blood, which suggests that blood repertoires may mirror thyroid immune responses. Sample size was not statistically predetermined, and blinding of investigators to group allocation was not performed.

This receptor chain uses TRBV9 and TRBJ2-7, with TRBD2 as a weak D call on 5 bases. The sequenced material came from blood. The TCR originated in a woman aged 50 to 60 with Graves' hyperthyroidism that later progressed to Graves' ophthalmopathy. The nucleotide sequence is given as TGTGCCAGCAGCAACCCTAATGAGGGCGAGCAGTACTTC. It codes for CASSNPNEGEQYF.